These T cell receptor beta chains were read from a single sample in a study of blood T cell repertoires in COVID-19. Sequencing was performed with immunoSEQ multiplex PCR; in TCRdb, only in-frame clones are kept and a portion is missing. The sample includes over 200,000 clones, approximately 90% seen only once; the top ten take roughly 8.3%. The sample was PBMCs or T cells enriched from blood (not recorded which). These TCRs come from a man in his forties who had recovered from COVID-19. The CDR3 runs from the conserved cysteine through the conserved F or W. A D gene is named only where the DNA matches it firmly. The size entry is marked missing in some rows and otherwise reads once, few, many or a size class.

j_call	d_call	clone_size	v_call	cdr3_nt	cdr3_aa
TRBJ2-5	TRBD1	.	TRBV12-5	TGTGCTAGTGACAATCGGACAGGGGGACATAGTCGAGAGACCCAGTACTTC	CASDNRTGGHSRETQYF
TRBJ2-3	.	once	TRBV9	TGTGCCAGCAGCGTATCAGGGAAGGAAGATACGCAGTATTTT	CASSVSGKEDTQYF
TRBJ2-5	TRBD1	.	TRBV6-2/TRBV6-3	TGTGCCAGCAGCCCTACGACAGGGGGTGAGACCCAGTACTTC	CASSPTTGGETQYF
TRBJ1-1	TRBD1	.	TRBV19	TGTGCCAGTAGTACTGTGACAGGGGGTTCTGAAGCTTTCTTT	CASSTVTGGSEAFF
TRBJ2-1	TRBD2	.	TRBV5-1	TGCGCCAGCAGCCCCAATCTAGCGGGACAGACGTTCTTC	CASSPNLAGQTFF
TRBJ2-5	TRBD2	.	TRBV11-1	TGTGCCAGCAGCTTACAGGGACTAGCGAGAGAGACCCAGTACTTC	CASSLQGLARETQYF
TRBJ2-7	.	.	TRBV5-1	TGCGCCAGCAGCCTCCCGACCCGGGAGAAGTACTTC	CASSLPTREKYF
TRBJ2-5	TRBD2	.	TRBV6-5	TGTGCCAGCAGCGGCGGGGGGTTCCTTGAGACCCAGTACTTC	CASSGGGFLETQYF
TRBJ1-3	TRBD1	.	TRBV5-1	TGCGCCAGCAGCTTCCGGGACAGTCGCTCTGGAAACACCATATATTTT	CASSFRDSRSGNTIYF
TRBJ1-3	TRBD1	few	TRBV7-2	TGTGCCAGCAGCCCTTTTTTACGTTTGGCAGGGGGCTCAAACACCATATATTTT	CASSPFLRLAGGSNTIYF
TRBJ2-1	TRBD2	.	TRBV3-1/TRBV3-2	TGTGCCAGCAGCCAAGATCTTAGAGCGGGAGAGAGCTTGAATGAGCAGTTCTTC	CASSQDLRAGESLNEQFF
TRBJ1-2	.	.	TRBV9	TGTGCCAGCAGCGCTGGCCGGGACACAGGAAACTATGGCTACACCTTC	CASSAGRDTGNYGYTF
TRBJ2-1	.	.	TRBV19	TGTGCCAGTAGCAAATCAACAGGTCACGAGCAGTTCTTC	CASSKSTGHEQFF
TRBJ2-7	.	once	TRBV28	TGTGCCAGTACTGGGGGGGGCCGGAGATCCACCTACGAGCAGTACTTC	CASTGGGRRSTYEQYF
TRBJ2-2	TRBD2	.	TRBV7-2	TGTGCCAGCAGCTTACTAGCGGGGGCCGGGGAGCTGTTTTTT	CASSLLAGAGELFF
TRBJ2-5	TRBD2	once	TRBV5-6	TGTGCCAGCACGAGACGGGAGGAAGAGACCCAGTACTTC	CASTRREEETQYF
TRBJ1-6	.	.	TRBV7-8	TGTGCCAGCAGCTTAGAGTTCTGGGGAGGAAAGGATTTGCCCCTCCACTTT	CASSLEFWGGKDLPLHF
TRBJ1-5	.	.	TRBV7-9	TGTGCCAGCAGCTTAGTCGCGGGGGACAATCAGCCCCAGCATTTT	CASSLVAGDNQPQHF
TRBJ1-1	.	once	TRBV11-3	TGTGCCAGCAGCTCCCTACCCCGGGGATCTGAAGCTTTCTTT	CASSSLPRGSEAFF
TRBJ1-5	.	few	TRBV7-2	TGTGCCAGCAGCTTAGCGCCAGGTAGCAATCAGCCCCAGCATTTT	CASSLAPGSNQPQHF
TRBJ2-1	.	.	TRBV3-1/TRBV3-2	TGTGCCAGCAGCCAAGATTACTGGGGCTCCCAAGCGCCCTACAATGAGCAGTTCTTC	CASSQDYWGSQAPYNEQFF
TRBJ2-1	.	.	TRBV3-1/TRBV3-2	TGTGCCAGCAGCCCCCGAGGTAGAGATGAGCAGTTCTTC	CASSPRGRDEQFF
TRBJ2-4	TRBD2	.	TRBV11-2	TGTGCCAGCAGTTCAACAGGGTTAGCGGGAGGGCGGGCCAAAAACATTCAGTACTTC	CASSSTGLAGGRAKNIQYF
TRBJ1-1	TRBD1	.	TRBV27	TGTGCCAGCAGTACCGGGACAGGCGTTGAAGCTTTCTTT	CASSTGTGVEAFF
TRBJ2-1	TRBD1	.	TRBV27	TGTGCCAGCAGGGACAGGGGGGGACTAGTGACCTACAATGAGCAGTTCTTC	CASRDRGGLVTYNEQFF
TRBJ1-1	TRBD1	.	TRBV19	TGTGCCAGTAGTGCCGGTGGGACAGGGGGCCCGAACACTGAAGCTTTCTTT	CASSAGGTGGPNTEAFF
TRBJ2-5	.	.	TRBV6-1	TGTGCCAGCAGTGAGGCTGAGACCCAGTACTTC	CASSEAETQYF
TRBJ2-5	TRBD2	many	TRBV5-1	TGCGCCAGCAGCGGCGGGTGGGGGGGAGAGACCCAGTACTTC	CASSGGWGGETQYF
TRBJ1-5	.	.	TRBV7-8	TGTGCCAGCAGCTTAGTCGGGGGGGTAAGCAATCAGCCCCAGCATTTT	CASSLVGGVSNQPQHF
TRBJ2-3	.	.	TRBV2	TGTGCCAGCAGTTATTGGACTGGCACAGATACGCAGTATTTT	CASSYWTGTDTQYF
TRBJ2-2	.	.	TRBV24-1	TGTGCCACCAGACAGGGGAACACCGGGGAGCTGTTTTTT	CATRQGNTGELFF
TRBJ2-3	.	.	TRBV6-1	TGTGCCAGCAGTGAAGCGCGAGGGATCGGAGATACGCAGTATTTT	CASSEARGIGDTQYF
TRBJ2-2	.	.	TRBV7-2	TGTGCCAGCACCCGGGGATACACCGGGGAGCTGTTTTTT	CASTRGYTGELFF
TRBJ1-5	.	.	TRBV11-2	TGTGCCAGCAGCTTAGATGCGGGGGCGGGCGGTCAGCCCCAGCATTTT	CASSLDAGAGGQPQHF
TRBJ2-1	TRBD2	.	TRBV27	TGTGCCAGCAGTTTAAGCTTTGGCCTAATAGCGGGACATCAATACAATGAGCAGTTCTTC	CASSLSFGLIAGHQYNEQFF
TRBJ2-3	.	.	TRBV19	TGTGCCAGTAGTAAGACTAGACTTCCCCGCCTTAGCACAGATACGCAGTATTTT	CASSKTRLPRLSTDTQYF
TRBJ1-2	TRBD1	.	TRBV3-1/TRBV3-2	TGTGCCAGCAGCCACGACAGACAGGGGTTTGATGGCTATGGCTACACCTTC	CASSHDRQGFDGYGYTF
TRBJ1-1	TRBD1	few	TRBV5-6	TGTGCCAGCAGCGGGGACAGGGGGCGCGGAACTGAAGCTTTCTTT	CASSGDRGRGTEAFF
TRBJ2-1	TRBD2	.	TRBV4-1	TGCGCCAGCAGCCAATTTGCGAACCCGGGACTAGCGGGAGGACGGGATGAGCAGTTCTTC	CASSQFANPGLAGGRDEQFF
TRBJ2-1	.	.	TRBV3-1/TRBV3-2	TGTGCCAGCAGCCGGTTGGGGGCGGGGGTGACATACAATGAGCAGTTCTTC	CASSRLGAGVTYNEQFF
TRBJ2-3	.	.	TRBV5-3	TGTGCCAGAAGCTTATTAGTTCCAGATACGCAGTATTTT	CARSLLVPDTQYF
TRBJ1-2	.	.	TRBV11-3	TGTGCCAGCAGCTTGGGGGGCTATGGCTACACCTTC	CASSLGGYGYTF
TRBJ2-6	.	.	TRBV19	TGTGCCAGTAGTATTTTTTCAGGGACTGGGGCCAACGTCCTGACTTTC	CASSIFSGTGANVLTF
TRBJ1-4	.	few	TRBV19	TGTGCCAGTAGTATACCCCCCAGCAGGGTTTCAAAGGAGGAAAAACTGTTTTTT	CASSIPPSRVSKEEKLFF
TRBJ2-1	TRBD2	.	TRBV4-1	TGCGCCAGCAGCCAAGATAATCAAGCGGGAGAGCTCGATGAGCAGTTCTTC	CASSQDNQAGELDEQFF
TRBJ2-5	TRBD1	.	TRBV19	TGTGCCAGTAGTACGACAGGGCGGGAGACCCAGTACTTC	CASSTTGRETQYF
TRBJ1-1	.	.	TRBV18	TGTGCCAGCTCAGCAACCCTGGACATGAACACTGAAGCTTTCTTT	CASSATLDMNTEAFF
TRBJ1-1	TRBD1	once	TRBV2	TGTGCCAGCAGTCGCAATGCCAGGGGGGCTGAAGCTTTCTTT	CASSRNARGAEAFF